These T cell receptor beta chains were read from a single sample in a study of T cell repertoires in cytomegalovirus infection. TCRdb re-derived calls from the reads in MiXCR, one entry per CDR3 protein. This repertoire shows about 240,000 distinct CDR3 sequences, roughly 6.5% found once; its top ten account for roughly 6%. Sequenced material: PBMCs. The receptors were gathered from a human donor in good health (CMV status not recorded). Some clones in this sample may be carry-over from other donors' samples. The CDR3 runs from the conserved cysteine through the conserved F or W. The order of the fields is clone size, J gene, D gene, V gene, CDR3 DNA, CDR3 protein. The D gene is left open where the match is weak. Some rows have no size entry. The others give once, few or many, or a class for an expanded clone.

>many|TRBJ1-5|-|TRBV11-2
TGTGCCAGCAGCTTAGAAAATAGCAATCAGCCCCAGCATTTT
CASSLENSNQPQHF
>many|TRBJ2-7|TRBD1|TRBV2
TGTGCCAGCAGCTGGGACAGCCATTCCTACGAGCAGTACTTC
CASSWDSHSYEQYF
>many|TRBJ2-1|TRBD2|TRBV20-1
TGCAGTGCTATAACTAGCGGGGGGATCAATGAGCAGTTCTTC
CSAITSGGINEQFF
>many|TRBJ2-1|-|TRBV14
TGTGCCAGCAGCCGGTTTTTGTCCGCGGGGCTTGAGAATGAGCAGTTCTTC
CASSRFLSAGLENEQFF
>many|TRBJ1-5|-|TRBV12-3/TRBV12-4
TGTGCCAGCAGTTTAGACAGGGACGACGGTCAGCCCCAGCATTTT
CASSLDRDDGQPQHF
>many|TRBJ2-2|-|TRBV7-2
TGTGCCAGCGGTCCTCGTCCCCCAAACACCGGGGAGCTGTTTTTT
CASGPRPPNTGELFF
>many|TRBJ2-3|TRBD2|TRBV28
TGTGCCACCATAGCGGGGGGGCCTGCAGATACGCAGTATTTT
CATIAGGPADTQYF
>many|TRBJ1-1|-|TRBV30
TGTGCCTACTTATCGATGGGGGGTGAAGCTTTCTTT
CAYLSMGGEAFF
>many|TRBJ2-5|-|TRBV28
TGTGCCAGCAGTTTTGGAGACGGATTCCAAGAGACCCAGTACTTC
CASSFGDGFQETQYF
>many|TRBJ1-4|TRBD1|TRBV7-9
TGTGCCAGCAGGCGACAGGGAACTAATGAAAAACTGTTTTTT
CASRRQGTNEKLFF
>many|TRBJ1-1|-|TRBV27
TGTGCCAGCAGTTTAGAGGGACATACTGAAGCTTTCTTT
CASSLEGHTEAFF
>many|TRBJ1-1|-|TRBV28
TGTGCCAGCAGTTTGAACAGGTGGAACACTGAAGCTTTCTTT
CASSLNRWNTEAFF
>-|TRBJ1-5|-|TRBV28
TGTGCCAGCAGTTTCAATCAGCCCCAGCAGTTT
CASSFNQPQQF
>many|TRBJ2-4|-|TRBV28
TGTGCCAGCAGAGCCACCGGGCCCTCCAAAAACATTCAGTACTTC
CASRATGPSKNIQYF
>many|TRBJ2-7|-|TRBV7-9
TGTGCCAGCAGTTCCAGCTCCTACGAGCAGTACTTC
CASSSSSYEQYF
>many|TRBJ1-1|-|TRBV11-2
TGTGCCAGCAGCTTCCTCGGGGCCGGGGACACTGAAGCTTTCTTT
CASSFLGAGDTEAFF
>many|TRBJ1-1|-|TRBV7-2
TGTGCCAGCAGCGTACCAGGCTACCTGAACACTGAAGCTTTCTTT
CASSVPGYLNTEAFF
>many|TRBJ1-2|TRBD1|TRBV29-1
TGCAGCGTTGAAAGTAGGGACAGGGGGCTTCTTTATGGCTACACCTTC
CSVESRDRGLLYGYTF
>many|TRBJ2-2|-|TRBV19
TGTGCCAGTAGCCACAGACCCGGGGAGCTGTTTTTT
CASSHRPGELFF
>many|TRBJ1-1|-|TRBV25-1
TGTGCCAGCAAGGTCGTGGACAACACAGAAGCTTTCTTT
CASKVVDNTEAFF
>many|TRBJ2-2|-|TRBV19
TGTGCCAGTAGTATAGGGTCGGGGTGGAACGGGGAGCTGTTTTTT
CASSIGSGWNGELFF
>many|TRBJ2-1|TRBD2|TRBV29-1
TGCAGCGTTGAAGTCTCGCTAGCGGGGGGGAGAGGGAATGAGCAGTTCTTC
CSVEVSLAGGRGNEQFF
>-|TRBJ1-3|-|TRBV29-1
TGCAGCGTTCCGGATGACTCTGGAAACACCATATATTTT
CSVPDDSGNTIYF
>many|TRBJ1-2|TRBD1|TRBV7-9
TGTGCCAGCAGCTTACAGGGGGTTAATGGCTACACCTTC
CASSLQGVNGYTF
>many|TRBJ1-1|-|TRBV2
TGTGCCAGCAGTGAAGAAGCGGGCACTGAAGCTTTCTTT
CASSEEAGTEAFF
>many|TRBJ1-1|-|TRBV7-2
TGTGCCACTAGTAGGGGGTTGAACACTGAAGCTTTCTTT
CATSRGLNTEAFF
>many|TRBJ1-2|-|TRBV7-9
TGTGCCAGCACCCGGGCGGACAGTTCGATGGCGGATGGCTACACCTTC
CASTRADSSMADGYTF
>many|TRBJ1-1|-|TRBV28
TGTGCCAGCAGTTCACTCCTCCGGTTGGGGACTGAAGCTTTCTTT
CASSSLLRLGTEAFF
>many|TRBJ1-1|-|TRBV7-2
TGTGCCAGCAGCTTAGTAGCCCCTGAAGCTTTCTTT
CASSLVAPEAFF
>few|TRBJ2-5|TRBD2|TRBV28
TGTGCCAGCAGTCGACAACTAGCGGGGGTTGCGGAGACCCAGTACTTC
CASSRQLAGVAETQYF
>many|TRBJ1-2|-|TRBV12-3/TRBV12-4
TGTGCCAGCAGTTTTGGTCGACTAGGGCATGGCTACACCTTC
CASSFGRLGHGYTF
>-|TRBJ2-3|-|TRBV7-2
TGTGCCAGCAGCCAAAATACAGATACGCAGTATTTT
CASSQNTDTQYF
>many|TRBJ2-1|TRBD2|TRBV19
TGTGCCAGTAGTGGGAAGGGCGGGGGGGACCGCAATGAGCAGTTCTTC
CASSGKGGGDRNEQFF
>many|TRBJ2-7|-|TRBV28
TGTGCCAGCAGTTCCCCCGCTTCGACCTACGAGCAGTACTTC
CASSSPASTYEQYF
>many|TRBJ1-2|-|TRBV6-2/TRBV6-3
TGTGCCAGCAGTCTAGGGAATGGCTACACCTTC
CASSLGNGYTF
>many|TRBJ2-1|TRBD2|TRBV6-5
TGTGCCAGCAGTTACGAGTCTAGCGGGGGCCGTTACAATGAGCAGTTCTTC
CASSYESSGGRYNEQFF
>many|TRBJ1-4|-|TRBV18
TGTGCCAGCTCACCAGGGGCACGACTCGAAAAACTGTTTTTT
CASSPGARLEKLFF
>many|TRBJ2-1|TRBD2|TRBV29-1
TGCAGCGTACCTATAGCGGGGGGTCTCTACAATGAGCAGTTCTTC
CSVPIAGGLYNEQFF
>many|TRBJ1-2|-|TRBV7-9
TGTGCCAGCAGCTTAGCCCTCAACGCCTGGGGCTACACCTTC
CASSLALNAWGYTF
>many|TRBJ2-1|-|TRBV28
TGTGCCAGCAGCTTGGACAGAAAGTCCTACAATGAGCAGTTCTTC
CASSLDRKSYNEQFF
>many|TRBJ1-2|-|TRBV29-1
TGCAGCGTTGAAGATCCCTATCCAAGACCTAACTATGGCTACACCTTC
CSVEDPYPRPNYGYTF
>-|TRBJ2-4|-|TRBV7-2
TGTGCCAGCAGCGCAAACTTCCTGGGATTCGGGGACATTCAGTACTTC
CASSANFLGFGDIQYF
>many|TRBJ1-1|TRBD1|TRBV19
TGTGCCAGTAGTATAGGTGGGACAGGGTCTGAAGCTTTCTTT
CASSIGGTGSEAFF
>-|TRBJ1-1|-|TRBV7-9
TGTGCCAGCAGCTTAGCTTGGGGGCGCGGCACTGAAGCTTTCTTT
CASSLAWGRGTEAFF
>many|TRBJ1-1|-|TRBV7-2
TGTGCCAGCAGCTTAGGAGCTGGTACGAACACTGAAGCTTTCTTT
CASSLGAGTNTEAFF
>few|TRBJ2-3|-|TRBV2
TGTGCCAGCAGTGACCCCGCTAGCACAGATACGCAGTATTTT
CASSDPASTDTQYF
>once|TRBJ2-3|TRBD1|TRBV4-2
TGTGCCAGCAGCCAAGTAACAGGGGAAGGGGCAGATACGCAGTATTTT
CASSQVTGEGADTQYF
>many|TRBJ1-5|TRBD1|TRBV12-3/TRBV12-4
TGTGCCAGCAGCCTGGGGGACAGAAATCAGCCCCAGCATTTT
CASSLGDRNQPQHF
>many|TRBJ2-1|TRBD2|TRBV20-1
TGCAGTGCGCCGGGGGGGATCTACAATGAGCAGTTCTTC
CSAPGGIYNEQFF
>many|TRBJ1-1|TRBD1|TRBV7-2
TGTGCCAGCAGCTTACGGGGACAGGGGGCTCTGTACACTGAAGCTTTCTTT
CASSLRGQGALYTEAFF
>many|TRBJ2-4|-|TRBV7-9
TGTGCCAGCAGCCCGCACGGGGTATCCAAAAACATTCAGTACTTC
CASSPHGVSKNIQYF
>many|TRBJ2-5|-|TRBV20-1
TGCAGTGCTAGCCAAGAGACCCAGTACTTC
CSASQETQYF
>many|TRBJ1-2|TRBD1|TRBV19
TGTGCCAGTGGGGACAGGGGGCCGGAAGACTATGGCTACACCTTC
CASGDRGPEDYGYTF
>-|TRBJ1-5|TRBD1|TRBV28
TGTGCCAGCAGGGACCCCGGGACAGGGGTGCAGCCCCAGCATTTT
CASRDPGTGVQPQHF
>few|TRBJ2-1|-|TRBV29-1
TGCAGCGTGGACAACTCGGGACGGTCGAGTTCCTACAATGAGCAGTTCTTC
CSVDNSGRSSSYNEQFF
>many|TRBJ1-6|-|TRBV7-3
TGTGCCAGCAGCTTAACGTTTTTAAGGGACCTGGCGAGCTCCTATAATTCACCCCTCCACTTT
CASSLTFLRDLASSYNSPLHF
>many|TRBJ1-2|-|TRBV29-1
TGCAGCGTCGGCGGGCCTAATAACTATGGCTACACCTTC
CSVGGPNNYGYTF
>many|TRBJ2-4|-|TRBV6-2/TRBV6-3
TGTGCCAGCAGCTCCCCGGGGGCGCTCCGAGCCAAAAACATTCAGTACTTC
CASSSPGALRAKNIQYF
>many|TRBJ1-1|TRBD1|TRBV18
TGTGCCAGCTCACAGGGACAGGGGCTTAACACTGAAGCTTTCTTT
CASSQGQGLNTEAFF